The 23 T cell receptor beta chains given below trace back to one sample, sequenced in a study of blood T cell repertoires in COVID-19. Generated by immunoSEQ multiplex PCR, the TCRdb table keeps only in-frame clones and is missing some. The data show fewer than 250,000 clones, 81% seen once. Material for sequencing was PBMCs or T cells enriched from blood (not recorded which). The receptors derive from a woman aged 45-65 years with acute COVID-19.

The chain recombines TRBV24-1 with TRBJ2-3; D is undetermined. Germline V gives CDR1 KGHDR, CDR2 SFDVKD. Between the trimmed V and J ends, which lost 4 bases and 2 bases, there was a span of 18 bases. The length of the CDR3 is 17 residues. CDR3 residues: CATSDPSPTSITDTQYF. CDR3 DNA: TGTGCCACCAGTGACCCCTCGCCTACCTCTATCACAGATACGCAGTATTTT.

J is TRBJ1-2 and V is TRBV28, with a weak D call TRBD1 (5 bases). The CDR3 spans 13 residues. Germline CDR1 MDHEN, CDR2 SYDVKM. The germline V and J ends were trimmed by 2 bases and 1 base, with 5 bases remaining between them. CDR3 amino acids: CASSLDSNYGYTF. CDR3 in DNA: TGTGCCAGCAGTTTAGACAGTAACTATGGCTACACCTTC.

CDR3: CASSPQKTVSSYEQYF. The DNA of the CDR3 is TGTGCCAGCTCACCACAAAAGACAGTATCCTCCTACGAGCAGTACTTC. The chain recombines TRBV18 with TRBJ2-7, with D possibly being TRBD1 (5 bases). The CDR3 runs to 16 residues. The V end lost 1 base, the J end lost 0 bases, and 13 bases lay between the germline ends. Per the germline V gene, CDR1 is KGHSH and CDR2 is LQKENI.

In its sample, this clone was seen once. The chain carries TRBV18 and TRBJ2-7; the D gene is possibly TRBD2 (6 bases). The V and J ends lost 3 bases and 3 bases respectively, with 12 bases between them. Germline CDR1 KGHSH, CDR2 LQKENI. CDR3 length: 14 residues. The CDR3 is CASSPGGWGYEQYF. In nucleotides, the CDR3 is TGTGCCAGCTCACCCGGGGGTTGGGGCTACGAGCAGTACTTC.

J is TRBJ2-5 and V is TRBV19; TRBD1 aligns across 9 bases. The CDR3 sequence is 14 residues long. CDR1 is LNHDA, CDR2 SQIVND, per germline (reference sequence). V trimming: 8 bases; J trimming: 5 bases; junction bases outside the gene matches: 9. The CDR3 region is CASGRDRDLETQYF. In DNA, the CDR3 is TGTGCCAGTGGCCGGGACAGGGACTTGGAGACCCAGTACTTC.

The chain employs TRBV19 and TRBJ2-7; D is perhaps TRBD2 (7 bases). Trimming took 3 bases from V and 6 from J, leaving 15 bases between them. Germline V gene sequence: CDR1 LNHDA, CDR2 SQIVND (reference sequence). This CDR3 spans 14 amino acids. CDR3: CASSMGGGLSEQYF. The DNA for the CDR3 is TGTGCCAGTAGTATGGGCGGGGGCTTATCCGAGCAGTACTTC.

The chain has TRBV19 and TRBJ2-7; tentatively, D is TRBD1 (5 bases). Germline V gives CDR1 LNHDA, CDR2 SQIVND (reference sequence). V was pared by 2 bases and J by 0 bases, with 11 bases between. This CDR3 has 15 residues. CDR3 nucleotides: TGTGCCAGTAGTATAAGGGCAGGGTCCTCCTACGAGCAGTACTTC. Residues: CASSIRAGSSYEQYF.

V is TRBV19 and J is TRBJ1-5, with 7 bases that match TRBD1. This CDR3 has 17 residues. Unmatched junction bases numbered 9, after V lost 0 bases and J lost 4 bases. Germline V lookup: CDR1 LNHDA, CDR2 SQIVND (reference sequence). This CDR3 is CASSIDRAQGENQPQHF. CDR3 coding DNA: TGTGCCAGTAGTATAGATCGGGCCCAGGGGGAAAATCAGCCCCAGCATTTT. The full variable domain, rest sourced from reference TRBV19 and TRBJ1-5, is DGGITQSPKYLFRKEGQNVTLSCEQNLNHDAMYWYRQDPGQGLRLIYYSQIVNDFQKGDIAEGYSVSREKKESFPLTVTSAQKNPTAFYLCASSIDRAQGENQPQHFGDGTRLSIL.

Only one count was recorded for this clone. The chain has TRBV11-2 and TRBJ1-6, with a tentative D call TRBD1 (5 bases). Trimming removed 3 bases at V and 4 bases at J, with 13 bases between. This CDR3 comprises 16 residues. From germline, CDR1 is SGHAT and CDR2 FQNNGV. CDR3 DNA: TGTGCCAGCAGCTTTTCCAGTCGGGGGTATAATTCACCCCTCCACTTT. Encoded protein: CASSFSSRGYNSPLHF.

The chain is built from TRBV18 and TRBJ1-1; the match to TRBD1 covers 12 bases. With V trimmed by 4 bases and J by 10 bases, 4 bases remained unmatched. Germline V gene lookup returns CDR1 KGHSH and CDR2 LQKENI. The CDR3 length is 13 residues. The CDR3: CASSQGQGAPAFF. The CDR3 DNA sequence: TGTGCCAGCTCACAGGGACAGGGGGCCCCAGCTTTCTTT.

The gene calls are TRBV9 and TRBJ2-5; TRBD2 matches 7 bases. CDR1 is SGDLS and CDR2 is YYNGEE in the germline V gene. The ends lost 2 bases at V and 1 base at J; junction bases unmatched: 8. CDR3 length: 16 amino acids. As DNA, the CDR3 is TGTGCCAGCAGCGTTCATTCGGGAGGCGCCCAAGAGACCCAGTACTTC. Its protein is CASSVHSGGAQETQYF.

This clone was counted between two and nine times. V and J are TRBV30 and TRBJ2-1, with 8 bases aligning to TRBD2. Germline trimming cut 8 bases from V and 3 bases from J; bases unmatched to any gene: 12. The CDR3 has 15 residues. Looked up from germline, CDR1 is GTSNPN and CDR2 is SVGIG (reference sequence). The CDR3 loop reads CASGFAGGNYNEQFF. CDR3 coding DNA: TGTGCCAGCGGATTCGCGGGAGGAAACTACAATGAGCAGTTCTTC.

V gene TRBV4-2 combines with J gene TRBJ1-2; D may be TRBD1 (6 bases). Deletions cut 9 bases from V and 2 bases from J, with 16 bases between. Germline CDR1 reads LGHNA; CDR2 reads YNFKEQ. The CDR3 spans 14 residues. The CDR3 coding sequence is TGTGCCAGTTCCCTTGGGGGGGCCAACTATGGCTACACCTTC. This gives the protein CASSLGGANYGYTF.

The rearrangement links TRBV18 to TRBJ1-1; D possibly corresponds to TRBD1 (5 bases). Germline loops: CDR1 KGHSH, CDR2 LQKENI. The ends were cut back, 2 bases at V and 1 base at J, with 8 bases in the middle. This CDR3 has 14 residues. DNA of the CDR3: TGTGCCAGCTCACCAGTAACAGGGAACACTGAAGCTTTCTTT. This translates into CASSPVTGNTEAFF.

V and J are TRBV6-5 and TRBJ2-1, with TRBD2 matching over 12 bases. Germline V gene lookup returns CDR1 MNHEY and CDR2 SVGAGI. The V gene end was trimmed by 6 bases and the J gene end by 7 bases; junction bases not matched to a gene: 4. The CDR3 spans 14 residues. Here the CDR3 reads CASSRLAGVNEQFF. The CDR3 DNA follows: TGTGCCAGCAGCCGACTAGCGGGAGTTAATGAGCAGTTCTTC.

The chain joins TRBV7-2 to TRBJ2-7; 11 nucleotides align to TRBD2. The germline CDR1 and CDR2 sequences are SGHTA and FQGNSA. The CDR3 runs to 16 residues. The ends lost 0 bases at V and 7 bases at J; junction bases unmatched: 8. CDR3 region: CASSLAATSGRWEQYF. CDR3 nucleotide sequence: TGTGCCAGCAGCTTAGCGGCCACTAGCGGGAGATGGGAGCAGTACTTC. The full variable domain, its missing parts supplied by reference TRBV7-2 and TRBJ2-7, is GAGVSQSPSNKVTEKGKDVELRCDPISGHTALYWYRQSLGQGLEFLIYFQGNSAPDKSGLPSDRFSAERTGGSVSTLTIQRTQQEDSAVYLCASSLAATSGRWEQYFGPGTRLTVT.

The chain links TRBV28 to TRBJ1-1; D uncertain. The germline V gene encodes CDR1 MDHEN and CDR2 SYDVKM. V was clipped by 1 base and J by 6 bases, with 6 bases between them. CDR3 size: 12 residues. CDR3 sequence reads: CASSLSFPEAFF. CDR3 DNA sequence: TGTGCCAGCAGTTTATCTTTCCCTGAAGCTTTCTTT. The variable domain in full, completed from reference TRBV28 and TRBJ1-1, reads DVKVTQSSRYLVKRTGEKVFLECVQDMDHENMFWYRQDPGLGLRLIYFSYDVKMKEKGDIPEGYSVSREKKERFSLILESASTNQTSMYLCASSLSFPEAFFGQGTRLTVV.

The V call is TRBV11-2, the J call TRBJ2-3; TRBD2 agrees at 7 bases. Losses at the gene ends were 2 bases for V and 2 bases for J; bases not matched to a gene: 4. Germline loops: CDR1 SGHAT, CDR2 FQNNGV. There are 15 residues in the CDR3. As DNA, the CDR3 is TGTGCCAGCAGCTTACTTGGGGGGGTCACAGATACGCAGTATTTT. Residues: CASSLLGGVTDTQYF.

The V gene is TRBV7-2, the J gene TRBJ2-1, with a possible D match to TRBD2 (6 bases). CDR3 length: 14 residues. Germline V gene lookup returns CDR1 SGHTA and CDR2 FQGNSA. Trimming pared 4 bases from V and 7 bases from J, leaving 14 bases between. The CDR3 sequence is CASSSPPGGNEQFF. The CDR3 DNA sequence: TGTGCCAGCAGCTCACCACCTGGGGGGAATGAGCAGTTCTTC.

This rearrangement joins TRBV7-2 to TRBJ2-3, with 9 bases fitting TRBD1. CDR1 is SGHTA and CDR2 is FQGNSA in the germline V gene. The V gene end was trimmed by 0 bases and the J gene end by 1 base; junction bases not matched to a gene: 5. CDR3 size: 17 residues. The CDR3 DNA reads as TGTGCCAGCAGCTTAGCGCATTGGGACAGGGGCACAGATACGCAGTATTTT. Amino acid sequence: CASSLAHWDRGTDTQYF.

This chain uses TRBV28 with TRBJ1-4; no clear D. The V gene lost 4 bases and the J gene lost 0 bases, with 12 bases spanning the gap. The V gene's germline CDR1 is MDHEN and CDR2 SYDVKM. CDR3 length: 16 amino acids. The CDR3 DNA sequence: TGTGCCAGCAGTTCCCCGCGGAGTGCAACTAATGAAAAACTGTTTTTT. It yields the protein CASSSPRSATNEKLFF.

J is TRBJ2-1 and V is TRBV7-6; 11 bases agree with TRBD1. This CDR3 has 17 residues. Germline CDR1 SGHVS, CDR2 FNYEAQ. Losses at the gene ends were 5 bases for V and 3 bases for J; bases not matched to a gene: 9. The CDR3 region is CASSARGGTGGYNEQFF. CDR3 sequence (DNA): TGTGCCAGCAGCGCCCGAGGGGGGACAGGGGGCTACAATGAGCAGTTCTTC.

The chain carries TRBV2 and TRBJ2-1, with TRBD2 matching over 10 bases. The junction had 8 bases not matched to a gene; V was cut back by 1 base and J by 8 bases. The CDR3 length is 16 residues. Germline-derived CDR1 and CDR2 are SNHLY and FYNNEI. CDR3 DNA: TGTGCCAGCAGTGAAGTTAGCGGGAGGATTGGTGATGAGCAGTTCTTC. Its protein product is CASSEVSGRIGDEQFF.